A selection of T cell receptor beta chains follows, all from one sample in a study of T cell repertoires in cytomegalovirus infection. TCRdb analysed the reads with MiXCR anew, one entry per CDR3 protein. The sample shows about 160,000 distinct CDR3 sequences, about 15% of them seen only once. What was sequenced was CD8+ T cells from PBMCs. The source of these receptors is a human donor in good health (CMV status not recorded). Some clones in this sample may be carry-over from other donors' samples. The CDR3 runs from the conserved cysteine through the conserved F or W. D genes are given only for firm matches. Clone size is given for some rows only: seen once, a few or many times, or a class if the clone is expanded.

abundance	v_gene	d_gene	j_gene	CDR3aa	CDR3nt
few	TRBV7-2	-	TRBJ1-1	CASSSEGGRYTEAFF	TGTGCCAGCAGCTCCGAGGGGGGGAGGTACACTGAAGCTTTCTTT
many	TRBV5-5	-	TRBJ2-1	CASRSPSAEQFF	TGTGCCAGCAGGTCTCCCTCCGCTGAGCAGTTCTTC
few	TRBV2	TRBD2	TRBJ2-1	CASMASGGNEQFF	TGTGCCAGCATGGCTAGCGGGGGTAATGAGCAGTTCTTC
-	TRBV7-2	-	TRBJ2-1	CASSSRGGTSGSSYNEQFF	TGTGCCAGCAGCTCTCGGGGCGGGACGTCCGGGAGCTCCTACAATGAGCAGTTCTTC
few	TRBV2	-	TRBJ1-4	CASSDRTNEKLFF	TGTGCCAGCAGTGACAGGACTAATGAAAAACTGTTTTTT
many	TRBV7-9	-	TRBJ1-1	CASSLGSTEAFF	TGTGCCAGCAGCTTGGGAAGCACTGAAGCTTTCTTT
-	TRBV2	-	TRBJ2-7	CASTFLTGPNRYYEQYF	TGTGCCAGCACTTTCCTAACCGGGCCAAATCGCTACTACGAGCAGTACTTC
few	TRBV19	-	TRBJ1-2	CASSMEGSTSLGYTF	TGTGCCAGTAGTATGGAAGGAAGTACGTCGCTTGGCTACACCTTC
-	TRBV12-3/TRBV12-4	TRBD2	TRBJ2-7	CASSFSGRATDYEQYF	TGTGCCAGCAGTTTTAGCGGGAGGGCCACCGACTACGAGCAGTACTTC
few	TRBV7-2	-	TRBJ2-1	CASRGSYNEQFF	TGTGCCAGCAGGGGATCCTACAATGAGCAGTTCTTC
few	TRBV6-2/TRBV6-3	TRBD2	TRBJ2-7	CASSSPSGRHTLWGSDEQYF	TGTGCCAGCAGTTCTCCCAGCGGGAGGCATACCCTTTGGGGATCGGACGAGCAGTACTTC
many	TRBV20-1	TRBD2	TRBJ2-7	CSAKGTSSYEQYF	TGCAGTGCTAAGGGGACTAGCTCCTACGAGCAGTACTTC
few	TRBV4-1	-	TRBJ2-7	CASSPTGVEGRTYEQYF	TGCGCCAGCAGCCCCACTGGGGTGGAAGGGAGGACCTACGAGCAGTACTTC
few	TRBV11-2	-	TRBJ1-5	CASSLSRDQPQHF	TGTGCCAGCAGCTTAAGTAGGGACCAGCCCCAGCATTTT
-	TRBV6-2/TRBV6-3	-	TRBJ2-3	CASQDWRGQYF	TGTGCCAGCCAGGATTGGAGGGGGCAGTATTTT
-	TRBV7-2	TRBD2	TRBJ2-1	CASSWGLAGDLEDNEQFF	TGTGCCAGCAGCTGGGGACTAGCGGGAGATCTCGAGGACAATGAGCAGTTCTTC
few	TRBV7-8	-	TRBJ1-2	CASSFIRGLGEGGTF	TGTGCCAGCAGCTTTATTAGAGGCTTAGGGGAAGGAGGGACCTTC
few	TRBV28	TRBD1	TRBJ2-1	CASRSTGTGGLNEQFF	TGTGCCAGCAGATCTACCGGGACAGGGGGCCTAAATGAGCAGTTCTTC
few	TRBV7-2	-	TRBJ2-1	CASSSWTTSATNEQFF	TGTGCCAGCAGCTCATGGACAACATCTGCAACCAATGAGCAGTTCTTC
-	TRBV6-8	-	TRBJ2-5	CATHKGKLETQYF	TGTGCCACCCATAAGGGGAAGTTGGAGACCCAGTACTTC
-	TRBV24-1	TRBD2	TRBJ2-5	CATSPGEGLAGFRETQYF	TGTGCCACCAGTCCAGGGGAGGGGCTAGCGGGGTTCCGGGAGACCCAGTACTTC
-	TRBV2	-	TRBJ1-1	CASSEGPGAGLNTEAFF	TGTGCCAGCAGTGAAGGGCCGGGGGCAGGGCTGAACACTGAAGCTTTCTTT
few	TRBV28	-	TRBJ1-4	CASSWARTDHGKLFF	TGTGCCAGCAGTTGGGCTCGGACAGACCACGGAAAACTGTTTTTT
-	TRBV7-9	-	TRBJ1-6	CASSLDREKSPLHF	TGTGCCAGCAGCTTAGACAGGGAGAAGTCACCCCTCCACTTT
few	TRBV12-3/TRBV12-4	TRBD1	TRBJ1-1	CASSNSGQGTEAFF	TGTGCCAGCAGCAACTCCGGACAGGGCACTGAAGCTTTCTTT
few	TRBV7-2	TRBD1	TRBJ1-2	CASSISDRLANYGYTF	TGTGCCAGCAGCATCTCGGACAGGCTAGCTAACTATGGCTACACCTTC
many	TRBV28	TRBD1	TRBJ1-6	CASNWDRAGSPLHF	TGTGCCAGCAACTGGGACAGGGCTGGGTCACCCCTCCACTTT
few	TRBV28	TRBD2	TRBJ2-7	CASTGTSGSNEQYF	TGTGCCAGCACCGGGACTAGCGGTTCTAACGAGCAGTACTTC
-	TRBV7-9	TRBD1	TRBJ2-5	CASSLETGPQETQYF	TGTGCCAGCAGCTTAGAGACAGGGCCTCAAGAGACCCAGTACTTC
-	TRBV15	-	TRBJ1-3	CATSRGTSGFGNTIYF	TGTGCCACCAGCAGAGGAACGAGCGGGTTTGGAAACACCATATATTTT
-	TRBV5-6	-	TRBJ1-3	CASSFTGGNTIYF	TGTGCCAGCAGCTTCACAGGGGGAAACACCATATATTTT
few	TRBV19	-	TRBJ2-2	CASSYSGGELFF	TGTGCCAGTAGTTACTCGGGGGGGGAGCTGTTTTTT
few	TRBV6-5	TRBD1	TRBJ2-1	CASGRTGSSYNEQFF	TGTGCCAGCGGAAGGACAGGGAGCTCCTACAATGAGCAGTTCTTC